This TCR beta chain was sequenced during a study of T cell changes during pregnancy in multiple sclerosis. Per germline, CDR1 MNHNY and CDR2 SVGAGI (reference sequence). The CDR3 contains 15 residues. V trimming: 6 bases; J trimming: 8 bases; junction bases outside the gene matches: 9. Sequencing was performed with immunoSEQ multiplex PCR; in TCRdb, only in-frame clones are kept and a portion is missing. The sample lists some 20,000 clones; about 87% were seen once. The sequencing used CD8+ T cells from peripheral blood mononuclear cells, collected after pregnancy. The rearrangement links TRBV6-6 to TRBJ2-1; TRBD1 agrees at 11 bases. The receptor was derived from a female donor in good health, enrolled as a control in a pregnancy study. In DNA form, the CDR3 reads TGTGCCAGCAGCAAGAGGGACAGGGGGATCGATGAGCAGTTCTTC. Encoded protein: CASSKRDRGIDEQFF.